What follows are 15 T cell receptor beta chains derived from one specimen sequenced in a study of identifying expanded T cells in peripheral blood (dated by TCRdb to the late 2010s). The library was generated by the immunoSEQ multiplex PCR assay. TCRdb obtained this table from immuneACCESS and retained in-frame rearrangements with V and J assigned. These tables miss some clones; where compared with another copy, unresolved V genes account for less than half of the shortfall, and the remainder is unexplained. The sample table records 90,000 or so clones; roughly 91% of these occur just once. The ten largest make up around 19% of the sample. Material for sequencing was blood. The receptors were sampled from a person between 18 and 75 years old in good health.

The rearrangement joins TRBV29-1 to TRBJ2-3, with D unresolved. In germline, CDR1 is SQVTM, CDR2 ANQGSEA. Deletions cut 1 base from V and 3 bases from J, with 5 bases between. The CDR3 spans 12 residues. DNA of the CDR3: TGCAGCGTTGAAGGCCAAACAGATACGCAGTATTTT. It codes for CSVEGQTDTQYF.

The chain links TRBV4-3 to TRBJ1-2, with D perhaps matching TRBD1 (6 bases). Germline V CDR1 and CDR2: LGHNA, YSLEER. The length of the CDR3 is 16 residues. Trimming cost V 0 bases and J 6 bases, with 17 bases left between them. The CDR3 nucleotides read TGCGCCAGCAGCCAAGAAGCGGGGCAGGGGTGGGATGGCTACACCTTC. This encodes CASSQEAGQGWDGYTF.

CDR3 DNA sequence: TGTGCCAGCAGCAGGGACAGGCCCTGGGAGCAGTACTTC. This translates into CASSRDRPWEQYF. The chain uses TRBV7-2 and TRBJ2-7, with 8 bases matching TRBD1. The CDR3 length is 13 residues. The ends lost 5 bases at V and 7 bases at J; junction bases unmatched: 7. The germline gives CDR1 SGHTA, CDR2 FQGNSA.

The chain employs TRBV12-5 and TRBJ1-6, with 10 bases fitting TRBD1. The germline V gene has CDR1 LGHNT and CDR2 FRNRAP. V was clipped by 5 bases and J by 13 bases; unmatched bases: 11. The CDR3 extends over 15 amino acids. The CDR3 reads CASGPSGQGNRPLHF. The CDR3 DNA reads TGTGCTAGTGGTCCCTCGGGACAGGGGAATCGTCCCCTCCACTTT.

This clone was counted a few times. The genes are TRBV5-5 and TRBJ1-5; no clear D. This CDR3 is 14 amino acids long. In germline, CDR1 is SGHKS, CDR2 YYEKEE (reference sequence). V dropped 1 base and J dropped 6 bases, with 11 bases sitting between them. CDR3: CASSLFRVGQPQHF. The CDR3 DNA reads TGTGCCAGCAGCTTGTTTAGGGTGGGTCAGCCCCAGCATTTT.

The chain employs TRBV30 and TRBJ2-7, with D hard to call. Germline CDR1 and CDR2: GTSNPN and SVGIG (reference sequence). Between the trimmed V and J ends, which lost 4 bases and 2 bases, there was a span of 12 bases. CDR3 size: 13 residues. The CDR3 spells CAWTAPAAYEQYF. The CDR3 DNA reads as TGTGCCTGGACTGCCCCGGCCGCCTACGAGCAGTACTTC.

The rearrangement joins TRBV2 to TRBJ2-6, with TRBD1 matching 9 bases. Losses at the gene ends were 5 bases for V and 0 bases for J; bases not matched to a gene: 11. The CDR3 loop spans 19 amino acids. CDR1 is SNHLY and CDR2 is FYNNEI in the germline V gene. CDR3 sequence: CASSYTPGQGLSGANVLTF. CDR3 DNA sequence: TGTGCCAGCAGTTACACTCCGGGACAGGGCCTCTCTGGGGCCAACGTCCTGACTTTC.

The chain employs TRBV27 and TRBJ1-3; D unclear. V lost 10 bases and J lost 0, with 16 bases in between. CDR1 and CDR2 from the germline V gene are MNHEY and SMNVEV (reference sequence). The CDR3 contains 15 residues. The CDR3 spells CAIPTDASSGNTIYF. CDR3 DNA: TGTGCCATTCCGACGGACGCTAGCTCTGGAAACACCATATATTTT.

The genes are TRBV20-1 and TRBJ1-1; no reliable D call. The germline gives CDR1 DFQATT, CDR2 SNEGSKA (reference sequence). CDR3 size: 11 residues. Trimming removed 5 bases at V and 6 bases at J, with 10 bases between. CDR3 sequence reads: CSAWGSAEAFF. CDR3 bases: TGCAGTGCTTGGGGATCCGCTGAAGCTTTCTTT.

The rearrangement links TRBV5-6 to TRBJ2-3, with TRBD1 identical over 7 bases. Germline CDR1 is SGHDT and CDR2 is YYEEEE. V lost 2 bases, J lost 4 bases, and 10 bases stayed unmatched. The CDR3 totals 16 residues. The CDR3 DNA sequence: TGTGCCAGCAGCTTATACTCCGGGACAGAGGCAGATACGCAGTATTTT. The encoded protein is CASSLYSGTEADTQYF. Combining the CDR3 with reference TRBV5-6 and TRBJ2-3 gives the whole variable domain DAGVTQSPTHLIKTRGQQVTLRCSPKSGHDTVSWYQQALGQGPQFIFQYYEEEERQRGNFPDRFSGHQFPNYSSELNVNALLLGDSALYLCASSLYSGTEADTQYFGPGTRLTVL.

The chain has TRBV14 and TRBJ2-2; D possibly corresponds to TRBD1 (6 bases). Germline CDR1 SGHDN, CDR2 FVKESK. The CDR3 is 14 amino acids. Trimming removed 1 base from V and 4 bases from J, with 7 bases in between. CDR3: CASSQVGGTGELFF. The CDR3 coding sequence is TGTGCCAGCAGCCAAGTAGGGGGCACCGGGGAGCTGTTTTTT.

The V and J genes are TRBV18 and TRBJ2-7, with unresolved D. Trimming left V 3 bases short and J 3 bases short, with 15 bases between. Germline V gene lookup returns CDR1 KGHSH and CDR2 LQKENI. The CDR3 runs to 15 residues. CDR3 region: CASSPSLENFYEQYF. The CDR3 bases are TGTGCCAGCTCACCCTCCCTAGAGAATTTCTACGAGCAGTACTTC.

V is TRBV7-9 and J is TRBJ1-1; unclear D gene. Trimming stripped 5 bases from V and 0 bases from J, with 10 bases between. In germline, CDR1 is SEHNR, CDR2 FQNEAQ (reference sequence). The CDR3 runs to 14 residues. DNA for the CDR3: TGTGCCAGCAGCCCGCAGAAGATGAACACTGAAGCTTTCTTT. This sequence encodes CASSPQKMNTEAFF.

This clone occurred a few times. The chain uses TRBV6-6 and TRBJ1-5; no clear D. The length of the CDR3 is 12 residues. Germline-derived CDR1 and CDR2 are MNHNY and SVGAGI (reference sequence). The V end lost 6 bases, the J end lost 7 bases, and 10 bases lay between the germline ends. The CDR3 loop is CASSLGLQPQHF. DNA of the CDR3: TGTGCCAGCAGCCTAGGTCTGCAGCCCCAGCATTTT.

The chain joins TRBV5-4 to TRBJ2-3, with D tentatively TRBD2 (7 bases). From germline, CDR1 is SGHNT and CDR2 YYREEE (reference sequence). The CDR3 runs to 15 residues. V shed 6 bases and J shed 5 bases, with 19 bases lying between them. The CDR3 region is CASINRGGLGDTQYF. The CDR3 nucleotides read TGTGCCAGCATCAATAGGGGGGGGCTGGGAGATACGCAGTATTTT.